The clone carrying this T cell receptor (beta chain) was recorded only once. The antigen is not known. The assay was immunoSEQ multiplex PCR, and TCRdb's table has in-frame clones only and misses some. The repertoire has about 120,000 clones, approximately 92% of them found once; the top ten carry approximately 3.5%. The CDR3 spans 15 residues. Per the germline V gene, CDR1 is SQVTM and CDR2 is ANQGSEA. Trimming removed 0 bases from V and 7 bases from J, with 16 bases in between. The sample originates from a study of CD4+ T cells in melanoma. General observations from the study: CD8+ T cell, macrophage and B cell function reportedly correlated with neoantigen-specific CD4+ T cells. Reportedly, melanoma neoantigen-specific CD4+ T cells showed varied differentiation states.

The rearrangement joins TRBV29-1 to TRBJ1-5; TRBD1 is a possible D gene (5 bases). The specimen was peripheral blood. The TCR originated in a human donor with melanoma. Written as DNA, the CDR3 is TGCAGCGTTGAAGAGGGGCAGGGCGTCGGCCAGCCCCAGCATTTT. Encoded protein: CSVEEGQGVGQPQHF.